A selection of T cell receptor beta chains follows, all from one sample in a study of cytotoxic CD8 clonotypes in ibrutinib-treated CLL. Produced via immunoSEQ multiplex PCR; TCRdb's table is partial and in-frame only. The repertoire holds just over 200,000 clones, with approximately 79% as singletons. Sequenced material: PBMCs, taken after 12 months of ibrutinib treatment. These receptors were taken from a human donor with chronic lymphocytic leukemia. CDR3s include the opening cysteine and the closing phenylalanine or tryptophan. D genes are given only for firm matches. Clone size is stated in some rows and not others, as once, few, many or a class when expanded.

once	NA	TRBV2	TRBJ2-7	CASLGVESYEQYF	TGTGCCAGCTTGGGGGTGGAGTCCTACGAGCAGTACTTC
NA	NA	TRBV5-6	TRBJ2-5	CASSLVGGPETQYF	TGTGCCAGCAGCTTGGTTGGCGGACCAGAGACCCAGTACTTC
NA	TRBD1	TRBV6-1	TRBJ2-6	CASSDPWQGASGANVLTF	TGTGCCAGCAGTGACCCTTGGCAGGGGGCGTCTGGGGCCAACGTCCTGACTTTC
NA	NA	TRBV12-5	TRBJ2-5	CASGFQRGLQETQYF	TGTGCTAGTGGTTTCCAACGAGGACTCCAAGAGACCCAGTACTTC
NA	NA	TRBV27	TRBJ1-5	CASSLAGANPWPQHF	TGTGCCAGCAGTTTAGCCGGAGCAAACCCCTGGCCCCAGCATTTT
NA	NA	TRBV2	TRBJ2-7	CASSLDSYYEQYF	TGTGCCAGCAGTCTCGACAGTTACTACGAGCAGTACTTC
NA	NA	TRBV5-1	TRBJ2-1	CASSLGALLYNEQFF	TGCGCCAGCAGCTTGGGGGCCCTCCTCTACAATGAGCAGTTCTTC
NA	NA	TRBV18	TRBJ2-3	CASSPPYRYSTDTQYF	TGTGCCAGCTCACCACCGTACAGATACAGCACAGATACGCAGTATTTT
NA	NA	TRBV9	TRBJ2-1	CASSPRDFPFSYNEQFF	TGTGCCAGCAGCCCTCGGGACTTCCCCTTCTCCTACAATGAGCAGTTCTTC
NA	NA	TRBV9	TRBJ1-2	CASSASPSRGAEGYTF	TGTGCCAGCAGCGCGTCCCCCTCTCGGGGGGCTGAGGGCTACACCTTC
once	NA	TRBV5-1	TRBJ1-2	CASSTAGFGGYTF	TGCGCCAGCAGCACGGCGGGGTTCGGTGGCTACACCTTC